These T cell receptor beta chains were read from a single sample in a study of cytomegalovirus exposure and HLA in healthy donors. This table comes from immunoSEQ multiplex PCR, and its TCRdb copy is limited to in-frame clones, with some not included. The table records about 140,000 clones, roughly 81% of them present only once. Sample: PBMCs. These receptors originate from a female donor in good health and CMV-seronegative. The CDR3 runs from the conserved cysteine through the conserved F or W. The order of the fields is J gene, clone size, V gene, D gene, CDR3 DNA, CDR3 protein. A D gene is named only where the DNA matches it firmly. The size field is filled for only some rows; it gives once, few, many or a size class.

>TRBJ2-1|NA|TRBV19|TRBD2
TGTGCCAGTACCCCGGGACTAGCGGACTACAATGAGCAGTTCTTC
CASTPGLADYNEQFF
>TRBJ2-7|NA|TRBV2|NA
TGTGCCAGCAGTCCCAACTCCTACGAGCAGTACTTC
CASSPNSYEQYF
>TRBJ2-7|few|TRBV15|NA
TGTGCCACCAGCAGAGCGAGCCCCAAACAGGGCGTTCACGAGCAGTACTTC
CATSRASPKQGVHEQYF
>TRBJ1-1|NA|TRBV27|TRBD1
TGTGCCAGCAGTTTAATACAGGGGCGGAACACTGAAGCTTTCTTT
CASSLIQGRNTEAFF
>TRBJ2-7|NA|TRBV13|NA
TGTGCCAGCAGTCTTGCGGGACCCTACGAGCAGTACTTC
CASSLAGPYEQYF
>TRBJ1-2|NA|TRBV28|TRBD1
TGTGCCAGCAGTTACGTCGGCAGGGCAGGGGGCGCGGGATACTATGGCTACACCTTC
CASSYVGRAGGAGYYGYTF
>TRBJ1-4|NA|TRBV12-2|NA
TGTGCAAGTCGCAAGATAATGGGACAGGGAATGTTACACGAAAAACTGTTTTTT
CASRKIMGQGMLHEKLFF
>TRBJ1-6|NA|TRBV5-1|TRBD1
TGCGCCAGCAGCTCAGGACAGGGCAGTTCACCCCTCCACTTT
CASSSGQGSSPLHF
>TRBJ1-2|NA|TRBV6-5|TRBD1
TGTGCCAGCGGGGGACAGGGGATATCTAACTATGGCTACACCTTC
CASGGQGISNYGYTF
>TRBJ1-2|NA|TRBV19|NA
TGTGCCAGTAGTCGAGGAGGATCTGACTATGGCTACACCTTC
CASSRGGSDYGYTF
>TRBJ1-1|NA|TRBV28|NA
TGTGCCAGCATTAGGTCAGGGAACACTGAAGCTTTCTTT
CASIRSGNTEAFF
>TRBJ2-7|NA|TRBV7-2|NA
TGTGCCAGCAGCTTAAGGGTAACCAGCGGGCACGAGCAGTACTTC
CASSLRVTSGHEQYF
>TRBJ2-7|NA|TRBV2|NA
TGTGCCAGCCTGGCCCGTACTAGCTCCTACGAGCAGTACTTC
CASLARTSSYEQYF
>TRBJ1-5|NA|TRBV19|NA
TGTGCCAGTAGAAGTTGGGTAACAGGTGATCAGCCCCAGCATTTT
CASRSWVTGDQPQHF
>TRBJ2-3|NA|TRBV29-1|NA
TGCAGCGTCCCCTTACGCGGCCGAGAACCCGGTGAGGTTACGCAGTATTTT
CSVPLRGREPGEVTQYF
>TRBJ1-5|few|TRBV7-9|TRBD1
TGTGCCAGCAGCCCCCTCGGACAGGGGGCGGGTCAGCCCCAGCATTTT
CASSPLGQGAGQPQHF
>TRBJ2-1|NA|TRBV6-6|TRBD1
TGTGCCACGTCGAAGACAGGGGCGGAGAAGTCTGAGCAGTTCTTC
CATSKTGAEKSEQFF
>TRBJ2-7|NA|TRBV7-2|NA
TGTGCCAGCAGCTACCTACAGGGTGTTGATTACGAGCAGTACTTC
CASSYLQGVDYEQYF
>TRBJ1-2|NA|TRBV28|TRBD1
TGTGCCAGCGGAAACAGGGGTACAGGGTATGGCTACACCTTC
CASGNRGTGYGYTF
>TRBJ1-2|NA|TRBV4-2|NA
TGTGCCAGCAGCCAAGGTCAACAGGTCTATGGCTACACCTTC
CASSQGQQVYGYTF
>TRBJ1-2|NA|TRBV27|NA
TGTGCCAGCAGTTTCTCTCCCTCAGGGTGGTCTAACTATGGCTACACCTTC
CASSFSPSGWSNYGYTF
>TRBJ2-3|NA|TRBV7-9|TRBD1
TGTGCCAGCAGCTTAATCGGGACAGGGGGAACAGATACGCAGTATTTT
CASSLIGTGGTDTQYF
>TRBJ2-7|NA|TRBV29-1|TRBD1
TGCAGCGTTACTACCCTAAACAGGGGCGAGCAGTACTTC
CSVTTLNRGEQYF
>TRBJ2-5|NA|TRBV6-6|NA
TGTGCCAGCAGTTCCCCCGGGACAACTAACGAAGAGACCCAGTACTTC
CASSSPGTTNEETQYF
>TRBJ1-2|NA|TRBV5-1|NA
TGCGCCAGCAGCCGCGGGGGGCTCGGGGGCTACACCTTC
CASSRGGLGGYTF
>TRBJ2-1|once|TRBV7-9|TRBD2
TGTTCCAGCAGCGACGGGACTAGCGGGAGGGGTAATGAGCAGTTCTTC
CSSSDGTSGRGNEQFF
>TRBJ1-5|NA|TRBV6-5|NA
TGTGCCAGCACTCGGACAGCCAGTAGCAATCAGCCCCAGCATTTT
CASTRTASSNQPQHF
>TRBJ2-3|NA|TRBV29-1|TRBD1
TGCAGCGTTGAAGGGACAGGGGGTAGGACAGATACGCAGTATTTT
CSVEGTGGRTDTQYF
>TRBJ1-2|NA|TRBV7-9|NA
TGTGCCAGCAGGGTTACTTCGGGAAATGGCTACACCTTC
CASRVTSGNGYTF
>TRBJ1-1|few|TRBV7-3|NA
TGTGCCAGCAGCTTGGGTTATCAGGCTGAAGCTTTCTTT
CASSLGYQAEAFF
>TRBJ2-7|NA|TRBV7-2|TRBD1
TGTGCCACAAGAGACAGGGCCAGCTCCTACGAGCAGTACTTC
CATRDRASSYEQYF
>TRBJ1-2|NA|TRBV7-2|NA
TGTGCCAGCAGCTCGGACAGTTACTATGGCTACACCTTC
CASSSDSYYGYTF
>TRBJ1-1|few|TRBV4-1|TRBD1
TGCGCCAGCAGCCCCCGGGACAGTCGACCTGAAGCTTTCTTT
CASSPRDSRPEAFF
>TRBJ1-1|NA|TRBV20-1|NA
TGCAGCCCCGGAATGGCAGGGGAAGCTTTCTTT
CSPGMAGEAFF
>TRBJ2-7|NA|TRBV6-1|NA
TGTGCCAGCAGTCCCGGACAGTCATACGAGCAGTACTTC
CASSPGQSYEQYF
>TRBJ1-1|NA|TRBV6-5|NA
TGTGCCAGCTTTAGTCCCAGGGGCACGGACACTGAAGCTTTCTTT
CASFSPRGTDTEAFF
>TRBJ1-1|NA|TRBV10-3|TRBD1
TGTGCCATCAGCGGACAGGGGGGACAAGCTTTCTTT
CAISGQGGQAFF
>TRBJ2-3|NA|TRBV5-1|TRBD1
TGCGCCAGCGGCGAATGGGGACAGGCTAGCACAGATACGCAGTATTTT
CASGEWGQASTDTQYF
>TRBJ2-7|few|TRBV5-1|NA
TGCGCCAGCAGCTTGAAGGGAGCCTCCTACGAGCAGTACTTC
CASSLKGASYEQYF
>TRBJ2-3|NA|TRBV29-1|TRBD1
TGCAGCGTTGACGGGACAGGGGCTACAGATACGCAGTATTTT
CSVDGTGATDTQYF
>TRBJ1-1|NA|TRBV6-5|TRBD1
TGTGCCAGCAGGCAGGGACAGCCGAACACTGAAGCTTTCTTT
CASRQGQPNTEAFF
>TRBJ1-3|NA|TRBV9|NA
TGTGCCAGCAGCGTAGCAGGGCGTGGAAACACCATATATTTT
CASSVAGRGNTIYF